The 2 T cell receptor beta chains given below trace back to one sample, sequenced in a study of PD-L1 blockade in urothelial cancer. Method: immunoSEQ multiplex PCR; TCRdb's copy keeps in-frame clones and lacks some. The sample holds approximately 46,000 clones, approximately 90% seen once. The sample consisted of PBMCs, taken around atezolizumab (anti-PD-L1) treatment. The receptors originated from a man aged 60 to 69 with urothelial cancer.

The chain uses TRBV6-1 and TRBJ2-2; 8 bases agree with TRBD2. The J segment lost 4 bases and the V segment lost 2 bases, leaving 6 bases of the junction unmatched. Germline V gene sequence: CDR1 MNHNS, CDR2 SASEGT. The CDR3 covers 16 residues. CDR3 in amino acids: CASSETAGGGTGELFF. In DNA, the CDR3 is TGTGCCAGCAGTGAAACTGCGGGGGGAGGCACCGGGGAGCTGTTTTTT.

This chain connects TRBV7-9 to TRBJ1-2; tentatively, D is TRBD1 (5 bases). Germline V gene sequence: CDR1 SEHNR, CDR2 FQNEAQ (reference sequence). The CDR3 loop spans 12 amino acids. The V end was cut by 7 bases, the J end by 7 bases, with 13 bases between. CDR3 sequence (DNA): TGTGCCAGCACTCAGGGTGTAGGTGGCTACACCTTC. Translation gives CASTQGVGGYTF.